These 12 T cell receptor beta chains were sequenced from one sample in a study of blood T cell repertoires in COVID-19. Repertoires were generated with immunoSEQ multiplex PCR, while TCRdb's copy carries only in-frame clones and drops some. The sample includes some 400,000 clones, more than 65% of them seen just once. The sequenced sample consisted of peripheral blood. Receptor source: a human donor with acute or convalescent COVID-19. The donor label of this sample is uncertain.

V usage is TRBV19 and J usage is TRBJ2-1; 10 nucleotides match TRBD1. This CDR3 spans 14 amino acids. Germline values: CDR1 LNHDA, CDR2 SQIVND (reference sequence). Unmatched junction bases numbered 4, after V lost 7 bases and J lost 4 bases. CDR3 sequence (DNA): TGTGCCAGTACCCGGACAGGGGGGTACAATGAGCAGTTCTTC. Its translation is CASTRTGGYNEQFF.

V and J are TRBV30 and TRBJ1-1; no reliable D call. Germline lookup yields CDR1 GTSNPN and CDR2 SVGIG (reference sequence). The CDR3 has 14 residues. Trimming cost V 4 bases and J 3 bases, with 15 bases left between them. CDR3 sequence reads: CAWIPSAGYTEAFF. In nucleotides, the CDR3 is TGTGCCTGGATCCCCTCGGCGGGGTACACTGAAGCTTTCTTT.

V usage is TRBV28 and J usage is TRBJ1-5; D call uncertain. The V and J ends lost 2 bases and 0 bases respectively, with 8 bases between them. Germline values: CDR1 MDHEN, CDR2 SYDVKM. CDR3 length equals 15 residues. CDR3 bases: TGTGCCAGCAGTTTAACCCTATATAGCAATCAGCCCCAGCATTTT. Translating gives CASSLTLYSNQPQHF.

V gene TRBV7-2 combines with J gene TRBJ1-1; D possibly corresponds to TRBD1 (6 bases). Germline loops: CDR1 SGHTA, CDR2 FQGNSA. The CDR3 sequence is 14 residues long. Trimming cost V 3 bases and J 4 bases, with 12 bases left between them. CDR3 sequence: CASSFRGGGTEAFF. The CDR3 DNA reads TGTGCCAGCAGCTTCAGGGGCGGGGGCACTGAAGCTTTCTTT.

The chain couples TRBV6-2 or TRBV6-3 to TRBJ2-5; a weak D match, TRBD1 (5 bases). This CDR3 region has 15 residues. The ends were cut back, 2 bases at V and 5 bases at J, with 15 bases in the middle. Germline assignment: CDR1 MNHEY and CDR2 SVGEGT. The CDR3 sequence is CASSYLGAPSETQYF. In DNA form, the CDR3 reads TGTGCCAGCAGTTACCTTGGGGCCCCCAGTGAGACCCAGTACTTC.

CDR3 DNA sequence: TGTGCCAGCAGCTCCCCGACAGGGTGGGGAGAGACCCAGTACTTC. Translation gives CASSSPTGWGETQYF. J is TRBJ2-5 and V is TRBV5-5, with 7 bases identical to TRBD1. V was pared by 3 bases and J by 4 bases, with 9 bases of the junction left unmatched. Germline V gene sequence: CDR1 SGHKS, CDR2 YYEKEE (reference sequence). The CDR3 totals 15 residues.

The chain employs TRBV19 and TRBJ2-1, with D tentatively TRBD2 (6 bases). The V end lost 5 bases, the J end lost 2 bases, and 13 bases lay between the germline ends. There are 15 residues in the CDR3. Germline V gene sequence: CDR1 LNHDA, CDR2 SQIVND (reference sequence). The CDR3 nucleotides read TGTGCCAGTAGTCTCCGGGACTCGCCCTACAATGAGCAGTTCTTC. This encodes CASSLRDSPYNEQFF.

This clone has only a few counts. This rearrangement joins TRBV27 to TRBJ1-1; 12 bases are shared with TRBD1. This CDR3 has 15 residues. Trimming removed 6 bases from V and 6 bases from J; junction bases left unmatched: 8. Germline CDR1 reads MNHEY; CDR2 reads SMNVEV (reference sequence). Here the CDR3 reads CASRAPGQGAPEAFF. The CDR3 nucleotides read TGTGCCAGCAGGGCACCGGGACAGGGGGCTCCTGAAGCTTTCTTT.

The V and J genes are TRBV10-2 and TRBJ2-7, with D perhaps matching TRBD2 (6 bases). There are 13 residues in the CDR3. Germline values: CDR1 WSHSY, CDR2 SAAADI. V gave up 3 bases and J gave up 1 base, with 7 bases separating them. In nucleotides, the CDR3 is TGCGCCAGCAGTGACGGGACTTCCTACGAGCAGTACTTC. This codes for CASSDGTSYEQYF.

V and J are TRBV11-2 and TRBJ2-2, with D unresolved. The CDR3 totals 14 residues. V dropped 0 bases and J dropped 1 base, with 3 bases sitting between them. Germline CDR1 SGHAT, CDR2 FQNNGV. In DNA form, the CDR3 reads TGTGCCAGCAGCTTAGATCGGAACACCGGGGAGCTGTTTTTT. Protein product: CASSLDRNTGELFF.

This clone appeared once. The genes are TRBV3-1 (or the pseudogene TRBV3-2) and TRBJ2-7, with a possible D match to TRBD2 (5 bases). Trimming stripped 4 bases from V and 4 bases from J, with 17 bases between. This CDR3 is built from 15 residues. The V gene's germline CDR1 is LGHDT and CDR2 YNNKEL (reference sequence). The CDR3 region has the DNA TGTGCCAGCAGCCCCCTTCCCCCACCGGGATACGAGCAGTACTTC. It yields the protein CASSPLPPPGYEQYF.

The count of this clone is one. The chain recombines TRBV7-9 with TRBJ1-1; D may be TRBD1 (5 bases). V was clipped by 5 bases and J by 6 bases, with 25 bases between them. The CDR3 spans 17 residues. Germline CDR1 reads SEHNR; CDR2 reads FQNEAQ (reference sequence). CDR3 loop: CASSPGGLGTGDSEAFF. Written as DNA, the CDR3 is TGTGCCAGCAGCCCTGGGGGGTTGGGAACCGGGGACTCTGAAGCTTTCTTT.